Given below is one TCR beta chain in context. What this receptor recognizes is not known. Base qualities were left out, and no much larger clone turns up one base away. The data were taken from a study of control samples from healthy donors and cancer patients (dated by TCRdb to the early 2020s). The library was generated by the immunoSEQ multiplex PCR assay. As stored in TCRdb, this immuneACCESS dataset retains in-frame rearrangements with V and J assigned. A fraction of the clones does not appear; measured against another copy, unresolved V genes explain less than half of the discrepancy, and the remainder lacks a known reason. The sample profile shows around 68,000 clones; more than 75% of them were found once. The top ten clonotypes cover 2.5% to 3% of the sample. Cut back by 0 bases and 0 bases, the V and J ends lie 10 bases apart. The CDR3 sequence holds 16 residues, the cysteine and phenylalanine included. Of all the DNA, just the CDR3 is kept, 48 bases in frame from base 1. Reading the germline V gene gives CDR1 SGHRS and CDR2 YFSETQ.

Sequencing was done on a sample of PBMCs. The clonotype comes from a woman aged 45-59 years with lung cancer. The rearrangement combines TRBV5-1 with TRBJ2-1, with the D gene not clear enough to name. The nucleotide sequence reads TGCGCCAGCAGCTTGGTGGGCATCTCCTCCTACAATGAGCAGTTCTTC. It is translated as CASSLVGISSYNEQFF.